This is a list of T cell receptor beta chains from one sample in a study of cytomegalovirus exposure and HLA in healthy donors. The table came from immunoSEQ multiplex PCR; TCRdb's copy has only in-frame clones and leaves some out. The sample has around 190,000 clones, around 90% seen once. Sequencing was carried out using PBMCs. These receptor sequences come from a boy aged 2 to 9 in good health and CMV-seronegative. Both conserved end residues are part of each CDR3. Each record gives: clone size, J gene, V gene, D gene, CDR3 protein, CDR3 DNA. A D gene is named only where the DNA matches it firmly. Only part of the rows carry a size: once, few, many, or a class if the clone is expanded.

clone_size: .; j_call: TRBJ2-1; v_call: TRBV28; d_call: .; cdr3_aa: CASTPKPTYNEQFF; cdr3_nt: TGTGCCAGCACCCCCAAGCCAACCTACAATGAGCAGTTCTTC
clone_size: .; j_call: TRBJ1-5; v_call: TRBV19; d_call: .; cdr3_aa: CASAPWVGANQPQHF; cdr3_nt: TGTGCCAGCGCCCCATGGGTGGGCGCCAATCAGCCCCAGCATTTT
clone_size: .; j_call: TRBJ2-2; v_call: TRBV19; d_call: .; cdr3_aa: CAGRGGNTGELFF; cdr3_nt: TGTGCCGGTAGGGGAGGGAACACCGGGGAGCTGTTTTTT
clone_size: .; j_call: TRBJ2-2; v_call: TRBV5-1; d_call: TRBD1; cdr3_aa: CASSRDRAGELFF; cdr3_nt: TGCGCCAGCAGTCGAGACAGGGCCGGGGAGCTGTTTTTT
clone_size: .; j_call: TRBJ2-7; v_call: TRBV5-1; d_call: TRBD1; cdr3_aa: CASSYWDRDYEQYF; cdr3_nt: TGCGCCAGCAGCTACTGGGACAGAGACTACGAGCAGTACTTC
clone_size: .; j_call: TRBJ2-1; v_call: TRBV6-5; d_call: TRBD2; cdr3_aa: CASSLWPAGGGEQFF; cdr3_nt: TGTGCCAGCAGTCTTTGGCCCGCGGGAGGCGGTGAGCAGTTCTTC
clone_size: once; j_call: TRBJ1-5; v_call: TRBV6-5; d_call: TRBD1; cdr3_aa: CASSWGQGSNQPQHF; cdr3_nt: TGTGCCAGCAGCTGGGGACAGGGAAGCAATCAGCCCCAGCATTTT
clone_size: .; j_call: TRBJ2-1; v_call: TRBV30; d_call: .; cdr3_aa: CAWTLLRGVEQFF; cdr3_nt: TGTGCCTGGACTCTCCTCCGGGGTGTTGAGCAGTTCTTC
clone_size: once; j_call: TRBJ1-2; v_call: TRBV4-1; d_call: .; cdr3_aa: CASSQDSGYGYTF; cdr3_nt: TGCGCCAGCAGCCAAGATTCAGGCTATGGCTACACCTTC
clone_size: .; j_call: TRBJ1-2; v_call: TRBV5-1; d_call: TRBD1; cdr3_aa: CASSLGTGSLGYTF; cdr3_nt: TGCGCCAGCAGCTTGGGGACAGGGAGCCTTGGCTACACCTTC
clone_size: .; j_call: TRBJ2-1; v_call: TRBV27; d_call: TRBD1; cdr3_aa: CASSPEPGTGQDLSFF; cdr3_nt: TGTGCCAGCAGTCCGGAACCGGGGACAGGGCAGGACCTCTCGTTCTTC
clone_size: .; j_call: TRBJ1-2; v_call: TRBV6-1; d_call: .; cdr3_aa: CASTIGTSNYGYTF; cdr3_nt: TGTGCCAGCACCATCGGGACTTCTAACTATGGCTACACCTTC
clone_size: .; j_call: TRBJ2-7; v_call: TRBV13; d_call: TRBD2; cdr3_aa: CASSSGPASGGPYEQYF; cdr3_nt: TGTGCCAGCAGCTCTGGGCCTGCTAGCGGGGGGCCCTACGAGCAGTACTTC
clone_size: .; j_call: TRBJ2-1; v_call: TRBV7-9; d_call: TRBD2; cdr3_aa: CSHTSVTSYNEQFF; cdr3_nt: TGTTCCCACACTAGCGTTACCTCCTACAATGAGCAGTTCTTC
clone_size: .; j_call: TRBJ1-1; v_call: TRBV7-2; d_call: .; cdr3_aa: CASSLGLGNTEAFF; cdr3_nt: TGTGCCAGCAGCTTAGGTCTAGGGAACACTGAAGCTTTCTTT
clone_size: .; j_call: TRBJ1-6; v_call: TRBV5-1; d_call: .; cdr3_aa: CASRPSEGAPNSPLHF; cdr3_nt: TGCGCCAGCAGGCCTAGCGAGGGCGCCCCAAATTCACCCCTCCACTTT
clone_size: .; j_call: TRBJ2-1; v_call: TRBV23-1; d_call: .; cdr3_aa: CASSQHEGAPEGFF; cdr3_nt: TGCGCCAGCAGTCAGCACGAAGGGGCCCCGGAGGGGTTCTTC
clone_size: few; j_call: TRBJ2-7; v_call: TRBV7-6; d_call: TRBD1; cdr3_aa: CASSLAGTGYEQYF; cdr3_nt: TGTGCCAGCAGCTTAGCGGGGACAGGCTACGAGCAGTACTTC
clone_size: .; j_call: TRBJ2-2; v_call: TRBV9; d_call: .; cdr3_aa: CASSGLGTPENTGELFF; cdr3_nt: TGTGCCAGCAGCGGGCTTGGGACACCAGAGAACACCGGGGAGCTGTTTTTT
clone_size: .; j_call: TRBJ2-5; v_call: TRBV5-1; d_call: TRBD1; cdr3_aa: CASSLGTGSETQYF; cdr3_nt: TGCGCCAGCAGCTTGGGGACAGGGTCGGAGACCCAGTACTTC
clone_size: .; j_call: TRBJ2-2; v_call: TRBV18; d_call: .; cdr3_aa: CASSPSRQNTGELFF; cdr3_nt: TGTGCCAGCTCGCCCTCAAGACAAAACACCGGGGAGCTGTTTTTT
clone_size: once; j_call: TRBJ2-2; v_call: TRBV7-9; d_call: TRBD1; cdr3_aa: CASIRDRQNTGELFF; cdr3_nt: TGTGCCAGCATCCGGGACAGACAGAACACCGGGGAGCTGTTTTTT
clone_size: .; j_call: TRBJ1-6; v_call: TRBV5-1; d_call: .; cdr3_aa: CASSLAGTDYYSPLHF; cdr3_nt: TGCGCCAGCAGCTTGGCCGGCACGGACTACTATTCACCCCTCCACTTT
clone_size: .; j_call: TRBJ1-1; v_call: TRBV6-5; d_call: TRBD1; cdr3_aa: CASSYLPTGDTEAFF; cdr3_nt: TGTGCCAGCAGTTACTTACCGACAGGGGACACTGAAGCTTTCTTT
clone_size: .; j_call: TRBJ1-1; v_call: TRBV5-1; d_call: .; cdr3_aa: CASSLDSSFYSEAFF; cdr3_nt: TGCGCCAGCAGCTTGGACAGCTCTTTTTACTCTGAAGCTTTCTTT
clone_size: .; j_call: TRBJ1-1; v_call: TRBV6-1; d_call: .; cdr3_aa: CASSARENTEAFF; cdr3_nt: TGTGCCAGCAGTGCCAGGGAGAACACTGAAGCTTTCTTT
clone_size: .; j_call: TRBJ1-1; v_call: TRBV28; d_call: .; cdr3_aa: CASSSTSGAEAFF; cdr3_nt: TGTGCCAGCAGTTCGACAAGCGGGGCTGAAGCTTTCTTT
clone_size: .; j_call: TRBJ2-7; v_call: TRBV30; d_call: TRBD2; cdr3_aa: CAWMGTSESLSTTPLF; cdr3_nt: TGTGCCTGGATGGGGACTAGCGAGTCTCTATCCACGACCCCCCTCTTC
clone_size: once; j_call: TRBJ2-3; v_call: TRBV14; d_call: .; cdr3_aa: CASSQERQYTDTQYF; cdr3_nt: TGTGCCAGCAGCCAAGAGAGACAGTACACAGATACGCAGTATTTT
clone_size: .; j_call: TRBJ2-7; v_call: TRBV5-5; d_call: .; cdr3_aa: CASSAGQWDEQYF; cdr3_nt: TGTGCCAGCAGCGCGGGACAGTGGGACGAGCAGTACTTC
clone_size: .; j_call: TRBJ2-1; v_call: TRBV5-1; d_call: TRBD2; cdr3_aa: CASSFGGTDYNEQFF; cdr3_nt: TGCGCCAGCAGCTTCGGGGGGACGGACTACAATGAGCAGTTCTTC